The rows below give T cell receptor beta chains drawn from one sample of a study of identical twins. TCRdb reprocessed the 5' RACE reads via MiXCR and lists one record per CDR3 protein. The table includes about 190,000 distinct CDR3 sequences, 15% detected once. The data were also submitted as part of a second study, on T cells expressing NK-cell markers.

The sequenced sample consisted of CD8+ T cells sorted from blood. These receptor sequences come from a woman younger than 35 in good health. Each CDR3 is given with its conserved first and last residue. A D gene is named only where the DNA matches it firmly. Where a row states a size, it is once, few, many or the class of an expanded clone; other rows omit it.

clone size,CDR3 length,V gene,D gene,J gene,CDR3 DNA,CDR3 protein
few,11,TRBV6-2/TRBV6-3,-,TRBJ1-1,TGTGCCAGCAGATATACGACTGAAGCTTTCTTT,CASRYTTEAFF
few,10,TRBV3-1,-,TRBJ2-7,TGTGCCAGCCGTTCCTACGAGCAGTACTTC,CASRSYEQYF
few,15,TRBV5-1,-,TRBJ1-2,TGCGCCAGCAGCTTGGCCGCAGACAAACGTGATGGCTACACCTTC,CASSLAADKRDGYTF
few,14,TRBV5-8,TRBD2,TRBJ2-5,TGTGCCAGCAGCACTAGCGGGGGACAAGAGACCCAGTACTTC,CASSTSGGQETQYF
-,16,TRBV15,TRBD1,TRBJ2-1,TGTGCCACCAGCGGTGGGACGGGACAGTCCTACAATGAGCAGTTCTTC,CATSGGTGQSYNEQFF
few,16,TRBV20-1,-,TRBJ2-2,TGCAGTGCTAGAGCCCCCGGCCGGGAATCGGGCGGGGAGCTGTTTTTT,CSARAPGRESGGELFF
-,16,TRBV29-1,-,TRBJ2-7,TGCAGCGTTGAAGGGTTACCTCAAAGGGGCCCCTACGAGCAGTACTTC,CSVEGLPQRGPYEQYF
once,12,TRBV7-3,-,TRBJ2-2,TGTGCCAGCAGGAGGGGGACCGGGGAGCTGTTTTTT,CASRRGTGELFF
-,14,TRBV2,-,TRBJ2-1,TGTGCCGCCTTGAGACTAGACGGCTACAATGAGCAGTTCTTC,CAALRLDGYNEQFF
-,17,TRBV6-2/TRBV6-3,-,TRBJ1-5,TGTGCCAGCAGTATACTCGGAAGCCCTTATAGCAATCAGCCCCAGCATTTT,CASSILGSPYSNQPQHF
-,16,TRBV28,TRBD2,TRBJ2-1,TGTGCCAGCACTAGAATGGGCGGGAGCTCCTACAATGAGCAGTTCTTC,CASTRMGGSSYNEQFF
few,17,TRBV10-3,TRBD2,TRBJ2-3,TGTGCCATCAGTGGGCCCGGGACTAGCGTTAGCACAGATACGCAGTATTTT,CAISGPGTSVSTDTQYF
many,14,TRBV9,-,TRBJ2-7,TGTGCCAGCAGCGTTGGGGGCGCGGGCTACGAGCAGTACTTC,CASSVGGAGYEQYF
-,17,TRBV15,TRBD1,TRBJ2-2,TGTGCCACCAGCAGAGCGCTTGGGGACAGCTACACCGGGGAGCTGTTTTTT,CATSRALGDSYTGELFF
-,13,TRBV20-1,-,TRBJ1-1,TGCAGTGCTGGGTGGCAGTTGAACACTGAAGCTTTCTTT,CSAGWQLNTEAFF
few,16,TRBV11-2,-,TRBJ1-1,TGTGCCAGCAGCTTAAGCGATGGGGGGATTAGCACTGAAGCTTTCTTT,CASSLSDGGISTEAFF
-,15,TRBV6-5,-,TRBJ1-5,TGTGCCAGCAGTTACGGTGGGGGGAGCAATCAGCCCCAGCATTTT,CASSYGGGSNQPQHF
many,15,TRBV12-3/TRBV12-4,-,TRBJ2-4,TGTGCCAGCAGTCCCCGAAGGGGTAACCAAAACATTCAGTACTTC,CASSPRRGNQNIQYF
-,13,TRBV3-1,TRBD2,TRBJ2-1,TGTGCCTCCAGACGGGGGGCCTACAATGAGCAGTTCTTC,CASRRGAYNEQFF
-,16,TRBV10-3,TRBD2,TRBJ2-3,TGTGCCATCGGCCGCGGGGGGGATAAATTCACAGATACGCAGTATTTT,CAIGRGGDKFTDTQYF
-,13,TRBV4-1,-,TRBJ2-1,TGCGCCAGCAGCCAAGAGCTTTACAATGAGCAGTTCTTC,CASSQELYNEQFF
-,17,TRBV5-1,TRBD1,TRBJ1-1,TGCGCCAGCAGCTTGGGTCCCGGGACAGGAACGAACACTGAAGCTTTCTTT,CASSLGPGTGTNTEAFF
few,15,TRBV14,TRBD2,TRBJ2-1,TGTGCCAGCAGCCCGGGACTAGGCGGGTACAATGAGCAGTTCTTC,CASSPGLGGYNEQFF
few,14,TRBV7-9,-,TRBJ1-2,TGTGCCAGCAGCTTAACGCCAGTTGTCTATGGCTACACCTTC,CASSLTPVVYGYTF
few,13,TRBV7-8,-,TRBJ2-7,TGTGCCAGCAGCTTAAGACAGGCGGGGGAGCAGTACTTC,CASSLRQAGEQYF
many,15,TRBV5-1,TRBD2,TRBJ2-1,TGTGCCAGCAGCTTAGGCGGGGGACCATACAATGAGCAGTTCTTC,CASSLGGGPYNEQFF
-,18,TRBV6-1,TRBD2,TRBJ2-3,TGTGCCAGCAGCTGGGGGGGTCGAATCCCCAAAACTCGAGATACGCAGTATTTT,CASSWGGRIPKTRDTQYF
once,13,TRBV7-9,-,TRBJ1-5,TGTGCCAGCAGCCACCCCGGGAGGGAGCCCCAGCATTTT,CASSHPGREPQHF
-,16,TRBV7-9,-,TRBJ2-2,TGTGCCAGCAGCTTAGCTCGGGTCCCGAACACCGGGGAGCTGTTTTTT,CASSLARVPNTGELFF
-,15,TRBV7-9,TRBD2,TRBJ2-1,TGTGCCAGCAGCTTAAGTCGGACTAGCGGCTATGAGCAGTTCTTC,CASSLSRTSGYEQFF
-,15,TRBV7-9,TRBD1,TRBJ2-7,TGTGCCAGCAGCCCACCCGGGACAGGGATTTCCGAGCAGTACTTC,CASSPPGTGISEQYF
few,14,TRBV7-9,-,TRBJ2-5,TGTGCCAGCAGCCCCCCAGAAGCTAAAGAGACCCAGTACTTC,CASSPPEAKETQYF
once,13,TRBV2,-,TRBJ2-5,TGTGCCAGCAGTGAAGTCAGGCGGGAGACCCAGTACTTC,CASSEVRRETQYF
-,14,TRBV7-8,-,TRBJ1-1,TGTGCCAGCAGCTTAACGGCCAGGGCCCGTGAAGCTTTCTTT,CASSLTARAREAFF
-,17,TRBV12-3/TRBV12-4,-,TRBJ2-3,TGTGCCAGCACCCAGTACCCAGACATCAGAGAGACAGATACGCAGTATTTT,CASTQYPDIRETDTQYF
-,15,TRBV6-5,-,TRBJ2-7,TGTGCCAGCAGTTACCAGGACCCCTCCTGGTACGAGCAGTACTTC,CASSYQDPSWYEQYF
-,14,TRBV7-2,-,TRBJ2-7,TGTGCCAGCAGCTCACTGGAGGGCACCTACGAGCAGTACTTC,CASSSLEGTYEQYF
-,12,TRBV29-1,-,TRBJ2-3,TGCAGCGTTGGTCTCAGGTCAGATACGCAGTATTTT,CSVGLRSDTQYF
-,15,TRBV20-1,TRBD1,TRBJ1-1,TGCAGTGCGATAAACAGGGGTAGCGGAAACACTGAAGCTTTCTTT,CSAINRGSGNTEAFF
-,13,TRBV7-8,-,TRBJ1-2,TGTGCCAGCAGCACGGAGGGGTTGCGGGGCTACACCTTC,CASSTEGLRGYTF
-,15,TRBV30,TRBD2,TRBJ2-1,TGTGCCTGGAGTGAGGCCCAGCGGGAAGAGAATGAGCAGTTCTTC,CAWSEAQREENEQFF
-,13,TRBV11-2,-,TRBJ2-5,TGTGCCAGCAGCTTAGATCTAGAAGAGACCCAGTACTTC,CASSLDLEETQYF
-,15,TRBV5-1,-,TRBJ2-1,TGCGCCAGCAGCTTGGTACAGGGAGGTTACGATGAGCAGTTCTTC,CASSLVQGGYDEQFF
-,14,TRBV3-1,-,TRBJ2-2,TGTGCCAGCTCAGGGTCAGCGAACACCGGGGAGCTGTTTTTT,CASSGSANTGELFF
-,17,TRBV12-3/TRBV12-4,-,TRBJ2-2,TGTGCCAGCAGTCCCATCGGACAACCTTTGAACACCGGGGAGCTGTTTTTT,CASSPIGQPLNTGELFF
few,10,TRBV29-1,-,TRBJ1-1,TGCAGCGTTGAAGAGACTGAAGCTTTCTTT,CSVEETEAFF
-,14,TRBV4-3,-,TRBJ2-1,TGCGCCAGCAGCCGATACTCCGCCTACAATGAGCAGTTCTTC,CASSRYSAYNEQFF
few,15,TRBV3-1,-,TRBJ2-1,TGTGCCAGCAGCCAAGGGAGGGACCCAATCAATGAGCAGTTCTTC,CASSQGRDPINEQFF
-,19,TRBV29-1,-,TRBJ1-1,TGCAGCGTTGAAGATCTAAGTAGCAGGGTGTGTATTTCGGACACTGAAGCTTTCTTT,CSVEDLSSRVCISDTEAFF
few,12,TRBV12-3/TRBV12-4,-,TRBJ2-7,TGTGCCAGCAGTTTAGTAGCCGACGAGCAGTACTTC,CASSLVADEQYF
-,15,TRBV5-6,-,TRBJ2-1,TGTGCCAGGGACCCCAGGTGGTTCATCAACCCCGAGCAGTTCTTC,CARDPRWFINPEQFF
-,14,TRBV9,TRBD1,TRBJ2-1,TGTGCCAGCAGCCCGACAGGGGGGATCAATGAGCAGTTCTTC,CASSPTGGINEQFF
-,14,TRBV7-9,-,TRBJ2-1,TGTGCCAGCAGCGCGCCCGGGGCTTACAATGAGCAGTTCTTC,CASSAPGAYNEQFF
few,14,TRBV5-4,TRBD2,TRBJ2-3,TGTGCCAGCAGCTTCGGGACTAGTTGGGATACGCAGTATTTT,CASSFGTSWDTQYF
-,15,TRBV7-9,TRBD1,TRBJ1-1,TGTGCCAGCAGCTCCACCGGGACAGAGAACACTGAAGCTTTCTTT,CASSSTGTENTEAFF
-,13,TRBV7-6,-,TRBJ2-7,TGTGCCAGCAGCCCGAGCCTGGGTTGGGAGCAGTACTTC,CASSPSLGWEQYF
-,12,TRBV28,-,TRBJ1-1,TGTGCCAGCAGTTTCCTCCGGTTAGAAGCTTTCTTT,CASSFLRLEAFF